This section outlines one T cell receptor beta chain sequence together with its context. Its target is not known. The record originates from a study of blood T cell dynamics during melanoma immunotherapy. Study-wide background: Standard first-line treatment here was pembrolizumab or nivolumab plus ipilimumab in metastatic melanoma. The study, taken as a whole, reports: Disease-control patients' PBMC repertoires became either more clonal or more diverse at W3.

Each bulk PBMC sample had 300 to 350 ng DNA loaded. Measured with immunoSEQ multiplex PCR; TCRdb has only the in-frame clones, and not every one. The table shows some 20,000 clones, with nearly 90% occurring only once. Time point specified: week 3, after first cycle of checkpoint inhibitor. Disease control meant complete response, partial response or stable disease at 12 weeks. J gave up 10 bases and V 4 bases, and 6 bases lay outside the gene matches. The germline V gene encodes CDR1 SGHNT and CDR2 YYREEE (reference sequence). This CDR3 is 14 amino acids long. The clonotype originates from a human donor with melanoma. The sequencing here drew on blood, taken from a patient treated with checkpoint blockade. The V gene is TRBV5-4, the J gene TRBJ1-6; the match to TRBD1 covers 9 bases. The CDR3 sequence is CASSPDRGASPLHF. Here the CDR3 DNA reads TGTGCCAGCAGCCCCGACAGGGGGGCCTCACCCCTCCACTTT.